Listed below are T cell receptor beta chains from one sample, sequenced in a study of T-cell memory formation after mild COVID-19. TCRdb fed the 5' RACE reads into MiXCR, producing one record per CDR3 protein. The data hold 200,000 to 250,000 distinct CDR3 sequences, with approximately 9% observed a single time. Sequenced input: PBMCs or a T cell subset sorted from them (not recorded which). These receptors all stem from a man younger than 35 who had mild COVID-19 (a few samples of this study predate the infection). Cell type and time point are not known. The CDR3 runs from the conserved cysteine through the conserved F or W. The D gene is left open where the match is weak. Size is stated for part of the rows, as once, few or many counts, or as a class when the clone is expanded.

J: TRBJ1-6; length: 13; V: TRBV24-1; size: few; D: NA; DNA: TGTGCCACCAGTGAATACTCGAATTCACCCCTCCACTTT; CDR3: CATSEYSNSPLHF
J: TRBJ2-5; length: 13; V: TRBV7-2; size: few; D: NA; DNA: TGTGCCAGCAGCTTCGGGGAAGAAGAGACCCAGTACTTC; CDR3: CASSFGEEETQYF
J: TRBJ1-2; length: 14; V: TRBV11-2; size: few; D: NA; DNA: TGTGCCAGCAGCTTAAGCGTCGGGGGATATGGCTACACCTTC; CDR3: CASSLSVGGYGYTF
J: TRBJ2-5; length: 16; V: TRBV2; size: NA; D: TRBD2; DNA: TGTGCCAGCAGTGAAGCGGGTAGCGGGGAGAGAGAGACCCAGTACTTC; CDR3: CASSEAGSGERETQYF
J: TRBJ2-3; length: 13; V: TRBV6-2/TRBV6-3; size: NA; D: NA; DNA: TGTGCCAGCAGTTCCGACCCCTACGATACGCAGTATTTT; CDR3: CASSSDPYDTQYF
J: TRBJ2-7; length: 15; V: TRBV27; size: few; D: NA; DNA: TGTGCCAGCCGCCCCCGGGGGACGGGGTCCTACGAGCAGTACTTC; CDR3: CASRPRGTGSYEQYF
J: TRBJ1-2; length: 14; V: TRBV6-4; size: NA; D: NA; DNA: TGTGCCAGCAGTGACGGGGGCTCAAACTATGGCTACACCTTC; CDR3: CASSDGGSNYGYTF
J: TRBJ1-5; length: 13; V: TRBV7-2; size: few; D: NA; DNA: TGTGCCAGCAGTCGTTGGGATAGTCAGCCCCAGCATTTT; CDR3: CASSRWDSQPQHF
J: TRBJ1-2; length: 11; V: TRBV5-5; size: few; D: NA; DNA: TGTGCCAGCATGGGGGCTGGAGGCTACACCTTC; CDR3: CASMGAGGYTF
J: TRBJ1-1; length: 15; V: TRBV29-1; size: NA; D: TRBD1; DNA: TGCAGCGTGCGAACCCCGGAGACAGGGGGCACTGAAGCTTTCTTT; CDR3: CSVRTPETGGTEAFF
J: TRBJ1-6; length: 16; V: TRBV18; size: NA; D: NA; DNA: TGTGCCAGCTCACTTCAGGGCACCTCCTATAATTCACCCCTCCACTTT; CDR3: CASSLQGTSYNSPLHF
J: TRBJ1-2; length: 13; V: TRBV29-1; size: NA; D: NA; DNA: TGCAGCGTTGAGAGAGGGAAGGGCTATGGCTACACCTTC; CDR3: CSVERGKGYGYTF
J: TRBJ2-1; length: 13; V: TRBV20-1; size: NA; D: TRBD2; DNA: TGCAGTGCTAGAGTTCGGGGGGTCAGCGAGCAGTTCTTC; CDR3: CSARVRGVSEQFF
J: TRBJ2-7; length: 17; V: TRBV7-6; size: few; D: TRBD1; DNA: TGTGCCAGCAGCCCCTACGTTCAGGGGGATTACCTTTACGAGCAGTACTTC; CDR3: CASSPYVQGDYLYEQYF
J: TRBJ2-3; length: 14; V: TRBV6-6; size: many; D: NA; DNA: TGTGCCAGCAGTTACTGGACAGACACAGATACGCAGTATTTT; CDR3: CASSYWTDTDTQYF
J: TRBJ2-3; length: 15; V: TRBV11-1; size: few; D: NA; DNA: TGTGCCAGCAGCTTGAGCGGGTTGAACACAGATACGCAGTATTTT; CDR3: CASSLSGLNTDTQYF
J: TRBJ2-1; length: 14; V: TRBV7-9; size: NA; D: NA; DNA: TGTGCCAGCAGCCCGAGCCTCCCCGGCGATGAGCAGTTCTTC; CDR3: CASSPSLPGDEQFF
J: TRBJ2-2; length: 15; V: TRBV5-1; size: NA; D: NA; DNA: TGCGCCAGCAGCTTGACACAGGGCCTCACCGGGGAGCTGTTTTTT; CDR3: CASSLTQGLTGELFF
J: TRBJ1-3; length: 14; V: TRBV18; size: NA; D: NA; DNA: TGTGCCAGCTCATCGGCCAACTCTGGAAACACCATATATTTT; CDR3: CASSSANSGNTIYF
J: TRBJ2-3; length: 14; V: TRBV5-4; size: many; D: NA; DNA: TGTGCCAGCAGCAGGGGGGGTCCCACAGATACGCAGTATTTT; CDR3: CASSRGGPTDTQYF
J: TRBJ2-3; length: 13; V: TRBV4-2; size: NA; D: TRBD1; DNA: TGTGCCGCCCGGGACAGACTTTCTGATACGCAGTATTTT; CDR3: CAARDRLSDTQYF
J: TRBJ1-5; length: 13; V: TRBV2; size: NA; D: NA; DNA: TGTGCCAGCAATAGGGTTTCAAGGCAGCCCCAGCATTTT; CDR3: CASNRVSRQPQHF
J: TRBJ2-1; length: 11; V: TRBV6-2/TRBV6-3; size: few; D: NA; DNA: TGTGCCAGCAGTTGGGGTCCTCGACAGTTCTTC; CDR3: CASSWGPRQFF
J: TRBJ2-5; length: 13; V: TRBV20-1; size: many; D: NA; DNA: TGCAGTGCTAGCGCGGACTTAAGAGAGACCCAGTACTTC; CDR3: CSASADLRETQYF
J: TRBJ2-1; length: 12; V: TRBV3-1; size: many; D: TRBD1; DNA: TGTGCCAGCAGTTTCGACAGGGTCGAGCAGTTCTTC; CDR3: CASSFDRVEQFF
J: TRBJ2-2; length: 15; V: TRBV10-3; size: NA; D: NA; DNA: TGTGCCATCAGTGGTCCCGAATCGAGCACCGGGGAGCTGTTTTTT; CDR3: CAISGPESSTGELFF
J: TRBJ2-2; length: 14; V: TRBV25-1; size: many; D: NA; DNA: TGTGCCAGCAGAGGTCAGCAGACACTCGGGGAGCTGTTTTTT; CDR3: CASRGQQTLGELFF
J: TRBJ1-1; length: 15; V: TRBV5-1; size: NA; D: TRBD1; DNA: TGCGCCAGCAGCTCGGGACAGGACTTGAACACTGAAGCTTTCTTT; CDR3: CASSSGQDLNTEAFF
J: TRBJ1-2; length: 12; V: TRBV10-1; size: few; D: NA; DNA: TGCGCCAGCAGTGAGTCGATGGGTGGCTACACCTTC; CDR3: CASSESMGGYTF